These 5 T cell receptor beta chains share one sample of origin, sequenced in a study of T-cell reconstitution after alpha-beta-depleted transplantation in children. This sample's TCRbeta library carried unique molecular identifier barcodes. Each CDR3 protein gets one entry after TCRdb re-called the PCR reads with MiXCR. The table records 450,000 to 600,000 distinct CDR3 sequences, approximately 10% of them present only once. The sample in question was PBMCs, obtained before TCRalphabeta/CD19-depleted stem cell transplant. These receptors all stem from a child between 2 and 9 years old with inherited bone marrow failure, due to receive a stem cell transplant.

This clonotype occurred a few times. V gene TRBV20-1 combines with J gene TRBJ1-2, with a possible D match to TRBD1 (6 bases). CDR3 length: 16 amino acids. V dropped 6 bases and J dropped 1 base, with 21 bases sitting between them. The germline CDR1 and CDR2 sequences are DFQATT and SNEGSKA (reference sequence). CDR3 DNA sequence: TGCAGTGCCCCCCGGACAGTTACCTTCCTTAACTATGGCTACACCTTC. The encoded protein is CSAPRTVTFLNYGYTF.

The CDR3 nucleotides are TGTGCCAGCAGCTTAGTCATTGGGAGTAGGAGCGCCTACGAGCAGTACTTC. Its translation is CASSLVIGSRSAYEQYF. The chain uses TRBV7-8 and TRBJ2-7; D is perhaps TRBD2 (5 bases). Trimming removed 1 base from V and 2 bases from J, with 18 bases in between. Germline loops: CDR1 SGHVS, CDR2 FQNEAQ. The CDR3 runs 17 residues.

CDR3 loop: CASSSTATGEINTEAFF. The DNA of the CDR3 is TGTGCCAGCAGCTCCACCGCGACAGGGGAGATTAACACTGAAGCTTTCTTT. The J gene is TRBJ1-1, the V gene TRBV7-2; 8 bases map to TRBD1. The CDR3 consists of 17 residues. Germline assignment: CDR1 SGHTA and CDR2 FQGNSA. The junction had 12 bases not matched to a gene; V was cut back by 4 bases and J by 2 bases.

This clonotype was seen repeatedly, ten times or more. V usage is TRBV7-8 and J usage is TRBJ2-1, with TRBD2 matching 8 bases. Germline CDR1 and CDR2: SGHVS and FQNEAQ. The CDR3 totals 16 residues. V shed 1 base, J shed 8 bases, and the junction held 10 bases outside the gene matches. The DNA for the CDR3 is TGTGCCAGCAGCTTAGGACTAGCGCGGGATGCCGATGAGCAGTTCTTC. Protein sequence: CASSLGLARDADEQFF.

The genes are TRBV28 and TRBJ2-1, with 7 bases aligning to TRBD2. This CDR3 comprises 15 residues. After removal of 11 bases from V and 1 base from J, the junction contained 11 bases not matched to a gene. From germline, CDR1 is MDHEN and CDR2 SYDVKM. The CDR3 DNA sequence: TGTGCCTTGGGGTGGCTAGCGGTTTCCTACAATGAGCAGTTCTTC. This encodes CALGWLAVSYNEQFF.